One sample yielded the 26 T cell receptor beta chains listed below, sequenced in a study of neoadjuvant nivolumab and ipilimumab in lung cancer. This table comes from immunoSEQ multiplex PCR, and its TCRdb copy is limited to in-frame clones, with some not included. Of fewer than 20,000 clones listed, around 79% are singletons. The starting material was tumor tissue, obtained after neoadjuvant nivolumab, alone or with ipilimumab, at or shortly before surgery. Every receptor here comes from an adult with non-small cell lung cancer.

The gene calls are TRBV7-6 and TRBJ2-1, with D tentatively TRBD2 (7 bases). Deletions cut 4 bases from V and 8 bases from J, with 21 bases between. This CDR3 is built from 16 residues. In germline, CDR1 is SGHVS, CDR2 FNYEAQ. CDR3 sequence reads: CASSYRSGEAGDEQFF. The CDR3 DNA reads TGTGCCAGCAGCTACCGTTCAGGGGAGGCGGGAGATGAGCAGTTCTTC. Complete variable domain (other parts from reference TRBV7-6 and TRBJ2-1): GAGVSQSPRYKVTKRGQDVALRCDPISGHVSLYWYRQALGQGPEFLTYFNYEAQQDKSGLPNDRFSAERPEGSISTLTIQRTEQRDSAMYRCASSYRSGEAGDEQFFGPGTRLTVL.

The chain joins TRBV29-1 to TRBJ2-3; D not certain. The CDR3 contains 13 residues. V was clipped by 0 bases and J by 10 bases, with 14 bases between them. Germline assignment: CDR1 SQVTM and CDR2 ANQGSEA. CDR3 in DNA: TGCAGCGTTGAAGATGAAGTCCTTACGGCGCAGTATTTT. This sequence encodes CSVEDEVLTAQYF.

This clone occurred once. V is TRBV6-6 and J is TRBJ1-1; a possible D gene is TRBD1 (5 bases). V lost 6 bases to trimming and J lost 0 bases, with 11 bases between them. The CDR3 is 14 residues long. Germline CDR1 MNHNY, CDR2 SVGAGI (reference sequence). CDR3 nucleotides: TGTGCCAGCAGCGCGGTGGGGCTGAACACTGAAGCTTTCTTT. It is translated as CASSAVGLNTEAFF.

The CDR3 protein is CASSLGGPSTGELFF. CDR3 nucleotides: TGTGCCAGCAGCTTGGGGGGGCCCAGCACCGGGGAGCTGTTTTTT. This chain joins TRBV7-9 and TRBJ2-2, with D perhaps matching TRBD2 (7 bases). CDR1 SEHNR and CDR2 FQNEAQ come from the germline V gene (reference sequence). The CDR3 is 15 amino acids. Between the trimmed V and J ends, which lost 3 bases and 4 bases, there was a span of 12 bases.

V is TRBV2 and J is TRBJ1-2, with D unresolved. CDR3 size: 12 residues. Germline-derived CDR1 and CDR2 are SNHLY and FYNNEI. V dropped 4 bases and J dropped 8 bases, with 11 bases sitting between them. CDR3 protein: CASSVALGGYTF. Written as DNA, the CDR3 is TGTGCCAGCAGTGTGGCCTTGGGGGGCTACACCTTC. The variable domain in full, with the rest retrieved from reference TRBV2 and TRBJ1-2, is EPEVTQTPSHQVTQMGQEVILRCVPISNHLYFYWYRQILGQKVEFLVSFYNNEISEKSEIFDDQFSVERPDGSNFTLKIRSTKLEDSAMYFCASSVALGGYTFGSGTRLTVV.

The V gene is TRBV5-6, the J gene TRBJ1-1; 11 bases agree with TRBD1. The CDR3 contains 15 residues. With V trimmed by 4 bases and J by 4 bases, 6 bases remained unmatched. CDR1 and CDR2 (germline): SGHDT, YYEEEE. CDR3 DNA: TGTGCCAGCAGCCAAGCCGGGACAGGGGGCACTGAAGCTTTCTTT. It encodes CASSQAGTGGTEAFF.

This clone was detected only once. In DNA form, the CDR3 reads TGTGCCAGCAGTTACCGGACAGCCCAAGAGACCCAGTACTTC. As protein: CASSYRTAQETQYF. This chain uses TRBV6-5 with TRBJ2-5; D perhaps matches TRBD1 (6 bases). The germline gives CDR1 MNHEY, CDR2 SVGAGI. Trimming cost V 2 bases and J 1 base, with 8 bases left between them. This CDR3 region has 14 residues.

J is TRBJ1-3 and V is TRBV9, with TRBD1 as a possible D gene (6 bases). Trimming stripped 6 bases from V and 0 bases from J, with 10 bases between. The germline V gene has CDR1 SGDLS and CDR2 YYNGEE. The CDR3 is made up of 14 amino acids. The CDR3 DNA reads TGTGCCAGCACCGGGACATCCTCTGGAAACACCATATATTTT. It codes for CASTGTSSGNTIYF.

The rearrangement links TRBV27 to TRBJ2-2, with 7 bases lining up with TRBD2. Germline V lookup: CDR1 MNHEY, CDR2 SMNVEV (reference sequence). Germline trimming cut 3 bases from V and 6 bases from J; bases unmatched to any gene: 4. The CDR3 has 14 amino acids. CDR3 nucleotide sequence: TGTGCCAGCAGTTTCGCGGCGGGAGCCGGGGAGCTGTTTTTT. Protein sequence: CASSFAAGAGELFF.

This chain links TRBV29-1 with TRBJ1-1, with TRBD1 matching over 8 bases. The V segment lost 8 bases and the J segment 2 bases; nucleotides outside the gene matches: 7. Germline CDR1 SQVTM, CDR2 ANQGSEA. The CDR3 extends over 13 amino acids. Written as DNA, the CDR3 is TGCAGCACCAGGGGGCCTGCCAACACTGAAGCTTTCTTT. Translated, it gives CSTRGPANTEAFF.

This CDR3 is CASSLIGGFQETQYF. The CDR3 DNA follows: TGTGCCAGCAGTTTAATAGGGGGTTTCCAAGAGACCCAGTACTTC. The V gene is TRBV27, the J gene TRBJ2-5; tentative D call: TRBD1 (6 bases). CDR1 is MNHEY and CDR2 is SMNVEV in the germline V gene (reference sequence). The CDR3 totals 15 residues. V gave up 2 bases and J gave up 1 base, with 11 bases separating them.

This chain links TRBV5-5 with TRBJ1-1; no firm D call. Germline-derived CDR1 and CDR2 are SGHKS and YYEKEE (reference sequence). V gave up 4 bases and J gave up 3 bases, with 10 bases separating them. The CDR3 has 13 residues. The CDR3 DNA follows: TGTGCCAGCAGCCCGGACGTCGACACTGAAGCTTTCTTT. As protein: CASSPDVDTEAFF.

This clone showed up just once. J is TRBJ2-1 and V is TRBV7-9, with 9 bases aligning to TRBD1. Trimming took 7 bases from V and 2 from J; bases not matched to a gene: 9. The germline V gene has CDR1 SEHNR and CDR2 FQNEAQ (reference sequence). The length of the CDR3 is 16 residues. CDR3 DNA sequence: TGTGCCAGCACCCCGGGGGACAGGGTACCCTACAATGAGCAGTTCTTC. This translates into CASTPGDRVPYNEQFF.

The chain combines TRBV14 with TRBJ2-7; D may be TRBD2 (5 bases). The V gene lost 1 base and the J gene lost 5 bases, with 9 bases spanning the gap. The CDR3 totals 13 residues. Germline CDR1 reads SGHDN; CDR2 reads FVKESK. The CDR3 sequence is CASSQVPGNEQYF. The CDR3, as DNA: TGTGCCAGCAGCCAAGTTCCCGGGAACGAGCAGTACTTC.

This clone was detected once. V usage is TRBV29-1 and J usage is TRBJ1-3; tentatively, D is TRBD1 (6 bases). CDR1 and CDR2 from the germline V gene are SQVTM and ANQGSEA. This CDR3 is built from 15 residues. With 0 bases removed from V and 4 bases from J, the gap between germline ends came to 13 bases. In nucleotides, the CDR3 is TGCAGCGTTGAAGATTGGGGGGCGCAAGGAAACACCATATATTTT. It codes for CSVEDWGAQGNTIYF.

This clone occurred a few times. CDR3: CASSRQGGSPLHF. CDR3 DNA sequence: TGTGCCAGTAGTCGACAGGGCGGTTCACCCCTCCACTTT. The chain recombines TRBV19 with TRBJ1-6; TRBD1 aligns across 7 bases. This CDR3 has 13 amino acids. Germline CDR1 is LNHDA and CDR2 is SQIVND (reference sequence). J was trimmed by 9 bases and V by 5 bases; bases with no gene match: 4.

The chain carries TRBV5-1 and TRBJ2-1; no reliable D call. The CDR3 is 13 amino acids. Trimming removed 6 bases from V and 3 bases from J, with 10 bases in between. CDR1 SGHRS and CDR2 YFSETQ come from the germline V gene. The CDR3 loop reads CASTRGSYNEQFF. CDR3 coding DNA: TGCGCCAGCACCCGCGGCAGCTACAATGAGCAGTTCTTC.

The rearrangement links TRBV11-2 to TRBJ1-4; D not resolved. The germline gives CDR1 SGHAT, CDR2 FQNNGV. This CDR3 has 14 residues. The V end was cut by 3 bases, the J end by 8 bases, with 13 bases between. The CDR3 spells CASSFDSPGEKLFF. The CDR3 nucleotides are TGTGCCAGCAGCTTTGACTCGCCGGGGGAAAAACTGTTTTTT. Looking up the rest from reference TRBV11-2 and TRBJ1-4 gives the full variable domain: EAGVAQSPRYKIIEKRQSVAFWCNPISGHATLYWYQQILGQGPKLLIQFQNNGVVDDSQLPKDRFSAERLKGVDSTLKIQPAKLEDSAVYLCASSFDSPGEKLFFGSGTQLSVL.

The sample holds one count of this clone. This chain joins TRBV2 and TRBJ1-5; TRBD1 matches at 10 bases. The CDR3 extends over 12 amino acids. J gave up 6 bases and V 10 bases, and 3 bases lay outside the gene matches. CDR1 and CDR2 from the germline V gene are SNHLY and FYNNEI. The CDR3 loop reads CATGTGVQPQHF. CDR3 coding DNA: TGTGCCACCGGGACAGGGGTTCAGCCCCAGCATTTT.

The chain is built from TRBV6-5 and TRBJ1-2; 8 bases fit TRBD1. There are 15 residues in the CDR3. The germline gives CDR1 MNHEY, CDR2 SVGAGI. With 2 bases clipped from V and 2 bases from J, the junction kept 4 bases outside the gene matches. The CDR3 nucleotides read TGTGCCAGCAGTTACCATCGGGACAGGAACTATGGCTACACCTTC. Its protein is CASSYHRDRNYGYTF.

The chain employs TRBV6-1 and TRBJ1-2; D not certain. The ends were cut back, 2 bases at V and 5 bases at J, with 9 bases in the middle. The CDR3 sequence is 13 residues long. CDR1 MNHNS and CDR2 SASEGT come from the germline V gene. The DNA for the CDR3 is TGTGCCAGCAGTGAACGCGACACTTATGGCTACACCTTC. It codes for CASSERDTYGYTF.

In DNA form, the CDR3 reads TGTGCCAGCAGTGAAAGGCCCTTAGGGGAAACTAGGGGGCATGAGCAGTTCTTC. Its protein is CASSERPLGETRGHEQFF. The chain joins TRBV6-4 to TRBJ2-1; 7 nucleotides agree with TRBD1. The trim removed 3 bases at V and 8 bases at J, leaving 19 bases unmatched. CDR1 is MRHNA and CDR2 is SNTAGT in the germline V gene. The CDR3 is 18 residues long.

The rearrangement joins TRBV29-1 to TRBJ2-5; D could derive from TRBD1 or TRBD2 (7 bases each). Trimming cost V 7 bases and J 1 base, with 16 bases left between them. The CDR3 runs to 14 residues. Germline assignment: CDR1 SQVTM and CDR2 ANQGSEA. CDR3 DNA sequence: TGCAGCGCTTCTAGGGAGGGGGCCCAAGAGACCCAGTACTTC. Its translation: CSASREGAQETQYF.

This rearrangement joins TRBV5-6 to TRBJ2-7; D gene ambiguous. V was trimmed by 4 bases and J by 3 bases, leaving 14 bases between them. CDR1 and CDR2 from the germline V gene are SGHDT and YYEEEE. The CDR3 is made up of 14 amino acids. CDR3 nucleotide sequence: TGTGCCAGCAGCCGATATGATCTAGGCTACGAGCAGTACTTC. Translated, it gives CASSRYDLGYEQYF.

The V call is TRBV9, the J call TRBJ2-4; 7 nucleotides align to TRBD1. This CDR3 spans 15 amino acids. The V gene's germline CDR1 is SGDLS and CDR2 YYNGEE. Losses at the gene ends were 3 bases for V and 6 bases for J; bases not matched to a gene: 9. The CDR3 protein is CASSAGTATTNIQYF. DNA for the CDR3: TGTGCCAGCAGCGCGGGGACAGCAACCACAAACATTCAGTACTTC. The full variable domain, its missing parts supplied by reference TRBV9 and TRBJ2-4, is DSGVTQTPKHLITATGQRVTLRCSPRSGDLSVYWYQQSLDQGLQFLIQYYNGEERAKGNILERFSAQQFPDLHSELNLSSLELGDSALYFCASSAGTATTNIQYFGAGTRLSVL.

The chain uses TRBV11-2 and TRBJ1-4; no firm D call. Per germline, CDR1 SGHAT and CDR2 FQNNGV. CDR3 length: 18 amino acids. Deletions cut 5 bases from V and 3 bases from J, with 22 bases between. CDR3 amino acids: CASSTRLGLSRANEKLFF. The CDR3, as DNA: TGTGCCAGCAGCACGCGGCTAGGTCTCTCGAGGGCTAATGAAAAACTGTTTTTT.